This T cell receptor (beta chain) was obtained from a study of T cells after posttransplantation cyclophosphamide. Methotrexate plus calcineurin inhibitor accompanied controls' myeloablative marrow transplants; sampling was 1 year later. Libraries were prepared by immunoSEQ multiplex PCR; TCRdb keeps only in-frame clonotypes and omits some of them. The repertoire holds about 16,000 clones, with roughly 84% as singletons. Losses at the gene ends were 5 bases for V and 6 bases for J; bases not matched to a gene: 13. The CDR3 contains 18 residues. Germline V CDR1 and CDR2: SEHNR, FQNEAQ (reference sequence).

V is TRBV7-9 and J is TRBJ2-1; TRBD2 matches at 13 bases. This sequence originates from a male patient aged 45-60 years who received an allogeneic stem cell transplant from an unrelated donor, was CMV-positive, and had chronic GVHD only. Part of the T cell pool may stem from the graft donor. The sample in question was PBMCs, obtained after an allogeneic stem cell transplant with a calcineurin inhibitor and methotrexate. The DNA of the CDR3 is TGTGCCAGCAGCGCAGGACTAGCGGGGGTCACGGGAAGCAATGAGCAGTTCTTC. Protein product: CASSAGLAGVTGSNEQFF.